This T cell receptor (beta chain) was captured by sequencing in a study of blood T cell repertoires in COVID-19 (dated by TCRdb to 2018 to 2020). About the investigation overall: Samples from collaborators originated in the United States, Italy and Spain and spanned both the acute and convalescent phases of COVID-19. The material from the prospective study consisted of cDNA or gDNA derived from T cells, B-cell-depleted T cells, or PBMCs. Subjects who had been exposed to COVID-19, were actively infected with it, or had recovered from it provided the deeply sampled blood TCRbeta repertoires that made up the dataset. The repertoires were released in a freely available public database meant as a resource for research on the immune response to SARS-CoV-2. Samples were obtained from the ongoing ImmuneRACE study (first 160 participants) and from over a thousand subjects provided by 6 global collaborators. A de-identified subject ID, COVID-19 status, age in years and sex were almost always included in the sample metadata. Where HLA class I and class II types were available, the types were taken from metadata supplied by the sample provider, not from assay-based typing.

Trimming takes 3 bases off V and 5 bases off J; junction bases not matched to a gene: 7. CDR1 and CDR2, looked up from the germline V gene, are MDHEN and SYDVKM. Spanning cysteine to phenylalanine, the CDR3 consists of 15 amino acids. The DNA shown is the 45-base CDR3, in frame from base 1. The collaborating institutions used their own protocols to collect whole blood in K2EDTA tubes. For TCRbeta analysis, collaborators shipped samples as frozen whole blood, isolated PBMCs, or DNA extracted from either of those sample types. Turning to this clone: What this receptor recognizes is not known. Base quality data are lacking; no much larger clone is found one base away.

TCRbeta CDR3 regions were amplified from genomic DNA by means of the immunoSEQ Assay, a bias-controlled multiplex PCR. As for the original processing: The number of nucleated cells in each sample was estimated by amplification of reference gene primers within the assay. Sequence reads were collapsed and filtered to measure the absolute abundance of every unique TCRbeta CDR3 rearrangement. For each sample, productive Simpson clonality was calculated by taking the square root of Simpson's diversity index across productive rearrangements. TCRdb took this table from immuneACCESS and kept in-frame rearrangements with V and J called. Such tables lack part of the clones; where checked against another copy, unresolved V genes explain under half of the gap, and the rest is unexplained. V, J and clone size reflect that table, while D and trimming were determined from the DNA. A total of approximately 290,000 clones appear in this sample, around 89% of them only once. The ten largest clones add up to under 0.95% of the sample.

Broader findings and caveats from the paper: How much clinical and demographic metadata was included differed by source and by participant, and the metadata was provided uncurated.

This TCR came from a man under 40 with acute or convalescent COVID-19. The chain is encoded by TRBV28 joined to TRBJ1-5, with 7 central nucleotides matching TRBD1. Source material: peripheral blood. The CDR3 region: CASSFPGTVDQPQHF. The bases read TGTGCCAGCAGTTTCCCTGGGACAGTTGATCAGCCCCAGCATTTT.